The 10 T cell receptor beta chains below were found in one sample sequenced in a study of T-cell reconstitution after alpha-beta-depleted transplantation in children. Construction of the TCRbeta library involved unique molecular identifiers. TCRdb reprocessed the PCR reads via MiXCR and lists one record per CDR3 protein. The table records about 170,000 distinct CDR3 sequences, roughly 11% of them present only once. The sample was PBMCs, taken before TCRalphabeta/CD19-depleted stem cell transplant. These receptors came from a boy aged 2-15 years with acute myeloid leukemia, due to receive a stem cell transplant.

This clonotype came up many times. The rearrangement links TRBV20-1 to TRBJ1-2; D unclear. With 2 bases removed from V and 4 bases from J, the gap between germline ends came to 14 bases. Germline-derived CDR1 and CDR2 are DFQATT and SNEGSKA (reference sequence). The CDR3 covers 14 residues. CDR3 sequence: CSARSLGPGYGYTF. CDR3 nucleotides: TGCAGTGCTAGATCCCTCGGACCAGGCTATGGCTACACCTTC.

This clonotype has ten or more counts. The chain is built from TRBV29-1 and TRBJ1-2; the match to TRBD1 covers 8 bases. V dropped 5 bases and J dropped 0; count of bases not matched to a gene: 20. This CDR3 region has 19 residues. Germline assignment: CDR1 SQVTM and CDR2 ANQGSEA. DNA of the CDR3: TGCAGCGTTAAGCCGAGCTCGAGAGTTGGACAGGGTTCTAACTATGGCTACACCTTC. Encoded protein: CSVKPSSRVGQGSNYGYTF. The variable domain in full, with the rest retrieved from reference TRBV29-1 and TRBJ1-2, is SAVISQKPSRDICQRGTSLTIQCQVDSQVTMMFWYRQQPGQSLTLIATANQGSEATYESGFVIDKFPISRPNLTFSTLTVSNMSPEDSSIYLCSVKPSSRVGQGSNYGYTFGSGTRLTVV.

This clonotype was counted at least ten times. V and J are TRBV24-1 and TRBJ1-2; tentatively, D is TRBD1 (5 bases). The CDR3 is made up of 13 amino acids. Trimming removed 5 bases from V and 2 bases from J, with 8 bases in between. In germline, CDR1 is KGHDR, CDR2 SFDVKD. The CDR3 sequence is CATSGGENYGYTF. CDR3 bases: TGTGCCACCAGTGGGGGCGAGAACTATGGCTACACCTTC.

This clonotype was detected many times. V is TRBV24-1 and J is TRBJ2-1; perhaps TRBD2 as D (5 bases). Trimming removed 4 bases from V and 5 bases from J, with 14 bases in between. The CDR3 has 15 residues. The germline gives CDR1 KGHDR, CDR2 SFDVKD. CDR3 amino acids: CATSDPQTINNEQFF. CDR3 nucleotides: TGTGCCACCAGTGACCCCCAGACTATCAACAATGAGCAGTTCTTC.

This clonotype was recorded at least ten times. The V and J genes are TRBV15 and TRBJ2-4; 7 positions match TRBD2. Per germline, CDR1 LNHNV and CDR2 YYDKDF (reference sequence). The CDR3 is made up of 17 amino acids. V lost 0 bases to trimming and J lost 1 base; unmatched junction nucleotides: 6. The CDR3 DNA sequence: TGTGCCACCAGCAGAGAAGTCCACGGGGGGGCCAAAAACATTCAGTACTTC. The encoded protein is CATSREVHGGAKNIQYF. The whole variable domain, filled in from reference TRBV15 and TRBJ2-4, reads DAMVIQNPRYQVTQFGKPVTLSCSQTLNHNVMYWYQQKSSQAPKLLFHYYDKDFNNEADTPDNFQSRRPNTSFCFLDIRSPGLGDTAMYLCATSREVHGGAKNIQYFGAGTRLSVL.

The sample holds many counts of this clonotype. The V call is TRBV5-1, the J call TRBJ2-1, with 7 bases that match TRBD1. Germline CDR1 and CDR2: SGHRS and YFSETQ. V lost 0 bases and J lost 6; bases outside the gene matches: 15. This CDR3 contains 18 residues. In nucleotides, the CDR3 is TGCGCCAGCAGCTTGGCTTTCGTATCCAGGGGGAATGGCAATGAGCAGTTCTTC. This encodes CASSLAFVSRGNGNEQFF. The variable domain in full, with the rest retrieved from reference TRBV5-1 and TRBJ2-1, is KAGVTQTPRYLIKTRGQQVTLSCSPISGHRSVSWYQQTPGQGLQFLFEYFSETQRNKGNFPGRFSGRQFSNSRSEMNVSTLELGDSALYLCASSLAFVSRGNGNEQFFGPGTRLTVL.

This clonotype occurred many times. The chain links TRBV20-1 to TRBJ2-3; a weak D match, TRBD2 (6 bases). CDR1 is DFQATT and CDR2 is SNEGSKA in the germline V gene (reference sequence). The CDR3 is 16 amino acids. The V and J ends lost 4 bases and 3 bases respectively, with 20 bases between them. CDR3 nucleotides: TGCAGTGCTAATGCCAGGGTCCGGGGGAAAACAGATACGCAGTATTTT. It translates to CSANARVRGKTDTQYF.

This chain connects TRBV25-1 to TRBJ2-7; D gene ambiguous. The germline CDR1 and CDR2 sequences are MGHDK and SYGVNS. The CDR3 has 12 residues. V lost 2 bases and J 6 bases, leaving 8 bases between the germline ends. This CDR3 reads CASSEPGPEQYF. The CDR3 nucleotides read TGTGCCAGCAGTGAACCAGGCCCCGAGCAGTACTTC.

This clonotype was observed many times. The chain uses TRBV7-8 and TRBJ2-7, with a tentative D call TRBD1 (5 bases). The germline gives CDR1 SGHVS, CDR2 FQNEAQ. The ends were cut back, 2 bases at V and 1 base at J, with 12 bases in the middle. CDR3 length: 15 residues. Here the CDR3 DNA reads TGTGCCAGCAGCTTATTGGGGCGCCGGTCCTACGAGCAGTACTTC. It translates to CASSLLGRRSYEQYF.

This clonotype has a count of ten or more. The rearrangement uses TRBV7-9 and TRBJ1-1, with D perhaps TRBD1 (6 bases). CDR1 and CDR2 (germline): SEHNR, FQNEAQ (reference sequence). The CDR3 is made up of 14 amino acids. V gave up 3 bases and J gave up 1 base, with 9 bases separating them. Written as DNA, the CDR3 is TGTGCCAGCAGCTTCGAACAGGGGAACACTGAAGCTTTCTTT. Its translation is CASSFEQGNTEAFF.